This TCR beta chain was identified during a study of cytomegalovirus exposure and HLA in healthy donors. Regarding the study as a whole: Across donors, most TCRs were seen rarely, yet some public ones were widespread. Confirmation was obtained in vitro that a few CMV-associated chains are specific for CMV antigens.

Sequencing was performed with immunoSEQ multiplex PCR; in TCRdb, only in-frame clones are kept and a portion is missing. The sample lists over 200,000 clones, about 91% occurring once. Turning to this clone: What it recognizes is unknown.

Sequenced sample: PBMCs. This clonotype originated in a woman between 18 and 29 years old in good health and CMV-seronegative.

CDR3 sequence (DNA): TGTGCCAGCAGTTACGAGGCGTTCACTGAAGCTTTCTTT. It codes for CASSYEAFTEAFF. The chain couples TRBV6-6 to TRBJ1-1; D gene uncertain. V was trimmed by 2 bases and J by 4 bases, leaving 8 bases between them. From germline, CDR1 is MNHNY and CDR2 SVGAGI (reference sequence). The CDR3 is made up of 13 amino acids.